This T cell receptor (beta chain) was observed in a study of beta chain features in type 1 diabetes. Study information: Sorted cells from all samples, numbering 107,917,701, were examined. General study points: HLA effects on TCRB rearrangement stayed unresolved here. Researchers caution that PCR might favor shorter templates, equally among patients and controls. For Type 1 diabetes patients, all four CD4+ subsets carried TCRB CDR3s that were moderately but significantly shorter. Naive, central memory and Treg TCRB repertoires seemed to resemble each other more closely in patients than they did in healthy donors.

Trimming cost V 8 bases and J 7 bases; bases outside gene matches: 15. The CDR3 is 17 amino acids. Germline V gives CDR1 MNHEY, CDR2 SMNVEV (reference sequence). A remark on this clone: The target antigen is unknown.

Expressed TCRB transcripts were sequenced because the entire RNA isolate underwent reverse transcription. Data came from immunoSEQ multiplex PCR; TCRdb stores just in-frame clones and leaves some out. The sample has around 100,000 clones, 28% seen once. Material: central memory CD4+ T cells from blood. This chain uses TRBV27 with TRBJ1-5; the match to TRBD1 covers 12 bases. This clonotype originated in a woman aged 18-29 years with type 1 diabetes. The CDR3 coding sequence is TGTGCCAGCTCGATAAGAGGGACAGGGGGCTTCAGACAGCCCCAGCATTTT. Translating gives CASSIRGTGGFRQPQHF.